This T cell receptor beta chain emerged from a study of vaccination effects on CD4 cells after COVID-19 (dated by TCRdb to 2021 to 2024). With regard to the full study: Post-vaccine samples across the study were collected a median of 72 days after the second dose, with a range of 14 to 241. SARS-CoV-2 spike-specific CD4+ TCR repertoires from before and after mRNA vaccination were compared in COVID-19 convalescent patients and in infection-naive vaccine recipients. A total of 9 to 11 COVID-19 convalescent patients and several SARS-CoV-2-naive healthy vaccine recipients were included in the full study. The Oncomine TCR Beta short-read assay on an Illumina iSeq 100 was used to sequence cultures from other donors in the study. Overall study outcomes, separate from this receptor: The study was limited by a small number of convalescent patients and lacked early post-infection timepoints. Among healthy vaccine recipients, nearly all vaccine-induced clones were SARS-CoV-2 mono-reactive, and only 1 of 255 was cross-reactive with common cold coronaviruses. Both infection-induced and vaccine-induced clones contracted markedly at late post-vaccination timepoints, which is consistent with waning T cell responses.

Notes on this clone: No antigen is known for it. Nothing much larger sits one base from this clone, and base qualities are not available.

V ends up 2 bases short and J 10 bases short, with an unmatched junction base count of 13. Including the terminal cysteine and phenylalanine, the CDR3 comprises 16 residues. Only CDR3 DNA is held: 48 bases, read in frame from base 1. According to the germline V gene, CDR1 reads LGHNA and CDR2 reads YNFKEQ. Libraries were made using the immunoSEQ multiplex PCR assay. DNA from the cultured, isolated CD4+ T cells was subjected to TCR beta CDR3 sequencing. Per the authors' processing: The analysis removed non-productive TCR sequences, trimmed reads to the CDR3 region, and retained only CDR3s that were 7 or more amino acids long. The MANAFEST web app was used to pick out antigen-specific clonotypes by comparing their expansion in peptide wells with that in reference cultures. Positive clones required FDR<0.05 expansion versus reference and all other wells, odds ratio above 5, and frequency above 0.1% in two replicate wells. A clonotype was defined as cross-reactive if the clonotype was significantly expanded both in SARS-CoV-2 spike wells and in at least one common cold coronavirus spike condition. Levenshtein distance calculated with the stringdist R package was used to assess CDR3 similarity, and unrooted trees were constructed with ape in R 3.6.1. Not all clones reach the TCRdb copy of this immuneACCESS table, which keeps in-frame sequences only. Checked studies attribute under half of the gap to unresolved V genes and leave the rest unexplained. The DNA gave D and trimming, while V, J and clone size come from that table. Across this sample there are tens of thousands of clones, with around three fifths seen only once. About 8.7% of the sample belongs to the ten largest clones.

In the ViraFEST assay, PBMC were stimulated with viral peptide pools, and TCR sequencing was then used to find antigen-specific CD4+ T cell clonotypes based on their expansion. After around ten days of culture, CD4+ T cells were isolated with the EasySep CD4+ T cell isolation kit. Each participant received two doses of an mRNA SARS-CoV-2 vaccine, either BNT162b2 or mRNA-1273. The absence of prior SARS-CoV-2 infection in healthy vaccine recipients was confirmed by negative nucleocapsid antibodies before and after vaccination. Two million PBMC per well were cultured with around 9.8 ug/ml peptides in IMDM containing roughly 5% human AB serum, about 10 IU/ml IL-2 and gentamicin. On days 3 and 7, half of the culture medium was replaced with fresh IL-2-containing medium. Unless noted otherwise, every peptide stimulation condition was grown in triplicate wells. PBMC were separated from whole blood using Ficoll-Paque Plus gradient centrifugation and were then either cryopreserved at -140C or used fresh. The overlapping peptide pools covered the spike proteins of SARS-CoV-2 and of the common cold coronaviruses HCoV-NL63, HCoV-OC43 and HCoV-229E. The QIAamp micro DNA kit was used to extract genomic DNA from the cultured CD4+ T cells.

In this chain, TRBV4-2 is recombined with TRBJ2-1; TRBD2 matches 8 bases in the middle. Sequenced material: CD4+ T cells from PBMCs cultured with SARS-CoV-2 spike peptides, taken after COVID-19 vaccination. In light of the paper, this sample's cell subset or site label describes: SARS-CoV-2 spike overlapping peptide pool stimulation. This clonotype was obtained from a human donor who received a COVID-19 vaccine. The nucleotides are TGTGCCAGCAGCCAACCCGGGACTAGTTTATCACACGAGCAGTTCTTC. Its protein reads: CASSQPGTSLSHEQFF.